These 8 T cell receptor beta chains came from one sample sequenced in a study of T cells in Graves' hyperthyroidism and ophthalmopathy. Using RNA transcripts as the source, TCR beta CDR3 regions were amplified. First-round RT-PCR with HTBI primers amplified the TCR CDR3 region. MiXCR, run by TCRdb on the multiplex PCR reads, gives a single entry per CDR3 protein. The table records some 600,000 distinct CDR3 sequences, approximately 14% of them present only once. The sequenced sample was blood. The source is a woman aged 25 to 39 with Graves' hyperthyroidism that later progressed to Graves' ophthalmopathy.

This clonotype has at least ten counts. The V call is TRBV20-1, the J call TRBJ2-7, with D unresolved. The CDR3 spans 12 residues. V was cut by 2 bases and J by 3 bases, with 8 bases left in between. CDR1 DFQATT and CDR2 SNEGSKA come from the germline V gene (reference sequence). The CDR3 DNA is TGCAGTGCTAGACCTTCTAACTACGAGCAGTACTTC. Translated: CSARPSNYEQYF.

This clonotype was recorded at least ten times. CDR3 DNA: TGTGCCAGTACCATGAAAACCGGGACAGGGAACTATGGCTACACCTTC. Its translation is CASTMKTGTGNYGYTF. The chain uses TRBV19 and TRBJ1-2; 9 bases align to TRBD1. Per germline, CDR1 LNHDA and CDR2 SQIVND (reference sequence). The CDR3 contains 16 residues. V lost 7 bases to trimming and J lost 2 bases; unmatched junction nucleotides: 11.

This clonotype was seen ten or more times. The V gene is TRBV3-2, the J gene TRBJ1-3; TRBD1 reflects the table's D call only, with no check against the DNA. TRBV3-2 is a known pseudogene. The CDR3 has 16 amino acids. The DNA of the CDR3 is TGTGCCAGCAGCCAAGGACTGGACAACTCTGGAAACACCATATATTTT. Protein sequence: CASSQGLDNSGNTIYF.

This clonotype was picked up many times. The chain has TRBV18 and TRBJ1-1; 10 positions match TRBD1. CDR1 and CDR2 (germline): KGHSH, LQKENI. The CDR3 is 13 amino acids. J gave up 6 bases and V 6 bases, and 4 bases lay outside the gene matches. The CDR3 loop reads CASSLGQGAEAFF. CDR3 nucleotide sequence: TGTGCCAGCTCGCTCGGACAGGGGGCTGAAGCTTTCTTT.

In its sample, this clonotype was seen many times. The J gene is TRBJ2-7, the V gene TRBV28; TRBD1 might be the D (5 bases). The CDR3 runs 13 residues. Looked up from germline, CDR1 is MDHEN and CDR2 is SYDVKM. The V end was cut by 2 bases, the J end by 5 bases, with 10 bases between. CDR3 residues: CASSLVGPNEQYF. As DNA, the CDR3 is TGTGCCAGCAGTTTAGTGGGGCCCAACGAGCAGTACTTC.

The chain employs TRBV6-2 or TRBV6-3 and TRBJ2-1, with D possibly TRBD2 on 5 matching bases. The CDR3 length is 17 residues. V was clipped by 0 bases and J by 10 bases, with 22 bases between them. The germline V gene encodes CDR1 MNHEY and CDR2 SVGEGT. This chain's CDR3 is CASSYSIVRGYFGEQFF. CDR3 DNA sequence: TGTGCCAGCAGTTACTCGATTGTCCGGGGTTATTTTGGCGAGCAGTTCTTC.

The J gene is TRBJ1-1, the V gene TRBV12-3 or TRBV12-4; 8 nucleotides line up with TRBD1. The V gene end was trimmed by 7 bases and the J gene end by 6 bases; junction bases not matched to a gene: 10. The CDR3 spans 14 residues. The CDR3 spells CASTLIQGDPEAFF. The CDR3 nucleotides are TGTGCCAGCACCTTGATACAGGGGGATCCTGAAGCTTTCTTT.

This clonotype has ten or more counts. This chain joins TRBV30 and TRBJ2-2, with 8 bases matching TRBD2. Germline assignment: CDR1 GTSNPN and CDR2 SVGIG (reference sequence). The trim removed 5 bases at V and 7 bases at J, leaving 12 bases unmatched. This CDR3 has 15 residues. This CDR3 is CAWAPRGAVGGELFF. The CDR3 nucleotides are TGTGCCTGGGCTCCGCGGGGGGCAGTTGGCGGGGAGCTGTTTTTT. Together with reference TRBV30 and TRBJ2-2, the CDR3 gives the full variable domain: SQTIHQWPATLVQPVGSPLSLECTVEGTSNPNLYWYRQAAGRGLQLLFYSVGIGQISSEVPQNLSASRPQDRQFILSSKKLLLSDSGFYLCAWAPRGAVGGELFFGEGSRLTVL.